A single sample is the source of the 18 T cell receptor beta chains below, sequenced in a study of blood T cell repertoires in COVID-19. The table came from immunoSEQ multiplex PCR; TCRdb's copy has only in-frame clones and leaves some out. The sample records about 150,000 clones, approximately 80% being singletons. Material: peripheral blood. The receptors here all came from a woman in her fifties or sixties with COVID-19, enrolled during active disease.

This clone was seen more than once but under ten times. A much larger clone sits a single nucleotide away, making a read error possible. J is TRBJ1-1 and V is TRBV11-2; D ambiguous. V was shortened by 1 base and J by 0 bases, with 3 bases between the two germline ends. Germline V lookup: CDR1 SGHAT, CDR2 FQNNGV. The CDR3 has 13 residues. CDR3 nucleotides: TGTGCCAGCAGCTTAGGAGTGAACACTGAAGCTTTCTTT. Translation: CASSLGVNTEAFF.

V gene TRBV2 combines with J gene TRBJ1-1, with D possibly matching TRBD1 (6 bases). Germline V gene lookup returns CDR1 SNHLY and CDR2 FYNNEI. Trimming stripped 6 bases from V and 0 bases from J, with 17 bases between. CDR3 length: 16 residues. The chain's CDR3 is CASSREGGTMNTEAFF. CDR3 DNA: TGTGCCAGCAGCCGAGAGGGGGGGACCATGAACACTGAAGCTTTCTTT.

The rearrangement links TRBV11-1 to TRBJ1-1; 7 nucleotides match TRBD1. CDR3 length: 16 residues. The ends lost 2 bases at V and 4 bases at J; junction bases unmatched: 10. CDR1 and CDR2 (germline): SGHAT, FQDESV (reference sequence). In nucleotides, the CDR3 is TGTGCCAGCAGCTTAACCGAGCCAGGGGGTACCACTGAAGCTTTCTTT. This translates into CASSLTEPGGTTEAFF.

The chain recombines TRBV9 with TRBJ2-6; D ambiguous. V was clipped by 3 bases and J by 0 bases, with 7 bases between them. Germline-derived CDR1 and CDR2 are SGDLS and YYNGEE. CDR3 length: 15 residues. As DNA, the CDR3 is TGTGCCAGCAGCGGCAACAGCTCTGGGGCCAACGTCCTGACTTTC. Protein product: CASSGNSSGANVLTF.

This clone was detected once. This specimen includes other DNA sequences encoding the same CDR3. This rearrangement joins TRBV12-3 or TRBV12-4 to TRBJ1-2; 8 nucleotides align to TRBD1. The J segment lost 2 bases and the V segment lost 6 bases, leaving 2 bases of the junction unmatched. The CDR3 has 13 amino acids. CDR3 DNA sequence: TGTGCCAGCAGCCGGACAGGGAACTATGGCTACACCTTC. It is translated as CASSRTGNYGYTF.

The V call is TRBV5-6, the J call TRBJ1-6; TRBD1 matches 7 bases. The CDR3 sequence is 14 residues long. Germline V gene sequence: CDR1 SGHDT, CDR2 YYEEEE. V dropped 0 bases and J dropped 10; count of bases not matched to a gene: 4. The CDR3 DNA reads TGTGCCAGCAGCTTGGGACAGGGACCATCACCCCTCCACTTT. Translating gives CASSLGQGPSPLHF. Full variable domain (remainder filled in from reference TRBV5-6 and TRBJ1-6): DAGVTQSPTHLIKTRGQQVTLRCSPKSGHDTVSWYQQALGQGPQFIFQYYEEEERQRGNFPDRFSGHQFPNYSSELNVNALLLGDSALYLCASSLGQGPSPLHFGNGTRLTVT.

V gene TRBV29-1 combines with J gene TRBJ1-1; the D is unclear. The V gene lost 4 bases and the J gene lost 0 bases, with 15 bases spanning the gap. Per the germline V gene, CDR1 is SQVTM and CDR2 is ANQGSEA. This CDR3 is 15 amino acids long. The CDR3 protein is CSVGGRYPLNTEAFF. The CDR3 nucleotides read TGCAGCGTTGGAGGGCGCTACCCCTTGAACACTGAAGCTTTCTTT.

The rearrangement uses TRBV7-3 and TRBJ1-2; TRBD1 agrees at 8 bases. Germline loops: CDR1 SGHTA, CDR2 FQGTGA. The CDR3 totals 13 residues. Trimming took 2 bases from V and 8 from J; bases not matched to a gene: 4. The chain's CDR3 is CASSLQGAGGYTF. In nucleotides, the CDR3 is TGTGCCAGCAGCTTACAGGGGGCGGGCGGCTACACCTTC.

The chain's CDR3 is CASSVGGASNYGYTF. For the CDR3, the DNA is TGTGCCAGCAGCGTAGGAGGCGCATCGAACTATGGCTACACCTTC. The rearrangement uses TRBV9 and TRBJ1-2; D is unresolved. In germline, CDR1 is SGDLS, CDR2 YYNGEE. CDR3 length equals 15 residues. Trimming removed 0 bases from V and 2 bases from J, with 11 bases in between. Filled out from reference TRBV9 and TRBJ1-2, the complete variable domain reads DSGVTQTPKHLITATGQRVTLRCSPRSGDLSVYWYQQSLDQGLQFLIQYYNGEERAKGNILERFSAQQFPDLHSELNLSSLELGDSALYFCASSVGGASNYGYTFGSGTRLTVV.

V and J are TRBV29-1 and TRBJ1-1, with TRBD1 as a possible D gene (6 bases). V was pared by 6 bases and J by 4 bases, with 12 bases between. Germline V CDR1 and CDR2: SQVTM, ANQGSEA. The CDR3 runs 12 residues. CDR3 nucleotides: TGCAGCGTGCGAAGGGGGAGCACTGAAGCTTTCTTT. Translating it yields CSVRRGSTEAFF.

CDR3 nucleotide sequence: TGTGCCAGCAGCCCCGGGACAGGATCCACAGATACGCAGTATTTT. Amino acid sequence: CASSPGTGSTDTQYF. The V call is TRBV11-2, the J call TRBJ2-3, with TRBD1 matching 8 bases. V shed 5 bases and J 2 bases; nucleotides not matched to a gene: 6. The CDR3 contains 15 residues. The germline V gene has CDR1 SGHAT and CDR2 FQNNGV.

The CDR3 DNA sequence: TGTGCCAGCAGCTTAGAGGCGTACTATAATTCACCCCTCCACTTT. Amino acid sequence: CASSLEAYYNSPLHF. V and J are TRBV5-5 and TRBJ1-6; D gene uncertain. CDR3 size: 15 residues. V was clipped by 2 bases and J by 3 bases, with 9 bases between them. Germline CDR1 is SGHKS and CDR2 is YYEKEE (reference sequence).

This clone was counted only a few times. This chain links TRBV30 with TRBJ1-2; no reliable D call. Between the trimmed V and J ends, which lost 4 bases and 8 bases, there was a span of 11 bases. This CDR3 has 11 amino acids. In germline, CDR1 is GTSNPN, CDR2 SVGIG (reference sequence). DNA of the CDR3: TGTGCCTGGACCGACTGGGTAGGCTACACCTTC. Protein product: CAWTDWVGYTF.

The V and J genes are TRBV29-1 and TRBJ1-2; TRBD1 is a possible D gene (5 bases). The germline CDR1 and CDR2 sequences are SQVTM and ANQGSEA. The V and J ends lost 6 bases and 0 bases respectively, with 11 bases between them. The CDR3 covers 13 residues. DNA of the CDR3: TGCAGCGTCCTAACAGGTTCTAACTATGGCTACACCTTC. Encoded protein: CSVLTGSNYGYTF.

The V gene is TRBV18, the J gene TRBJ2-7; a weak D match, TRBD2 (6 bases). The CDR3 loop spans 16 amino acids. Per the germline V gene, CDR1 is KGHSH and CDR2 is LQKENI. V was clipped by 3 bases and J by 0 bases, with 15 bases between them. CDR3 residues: CASSPSAAGVSYEQYF. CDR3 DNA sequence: TGTGCCAGCTCACCTTCGGCAGCGGGTGTCTCCTACGAGCAGTACTTC.

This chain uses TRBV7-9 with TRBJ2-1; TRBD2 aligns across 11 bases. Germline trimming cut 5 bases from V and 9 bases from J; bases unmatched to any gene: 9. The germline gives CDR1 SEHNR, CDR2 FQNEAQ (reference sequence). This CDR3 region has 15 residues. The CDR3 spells CASSRLAGGPSEQFF. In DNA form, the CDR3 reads TGTGCCAGCAGCCGCTTAGCGGGAGGGCCCTCTGAGCAGTTCTTC.

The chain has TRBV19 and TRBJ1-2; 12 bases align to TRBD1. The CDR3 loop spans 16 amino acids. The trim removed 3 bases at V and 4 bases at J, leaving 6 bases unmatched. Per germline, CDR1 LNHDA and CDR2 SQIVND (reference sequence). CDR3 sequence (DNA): TGTGCCAGTAGTATCTCGGGACAGGGGGCGACCTATGGCTACACCTTC. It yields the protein CASSISGQGATYGYTF.

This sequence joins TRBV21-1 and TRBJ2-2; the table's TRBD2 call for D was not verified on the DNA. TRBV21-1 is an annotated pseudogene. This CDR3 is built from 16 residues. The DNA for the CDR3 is TGTGCCAGCACCTATTGGACTAGCGGGAACACCGGGGAGCTGTTTTTT. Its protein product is CASTYWTSGNTGELFF.